The 24 T cell receptor beta chains listed next were all sequenced from one sample in a study of a mutant IDH1 vaccine in newly diagnosed glioma. Libraries were prepared by immunoSEQ multiplex PCR; TCRdb keeps only in-frame clonotypes and omits some of them. This sample has tens of thousands of clones, with 87% found just once. Time point meaning: week 23, last vaccination. All doses held 300 ug of mutant IDH1 20-mer peptide, with topical imiquimod. Antigen specificity for these receptors is unknown. The source was PBMCs, collected from a glioma patient whose treatment included an IDH1 peptide vaccine. The receptors come from a man aged 40-49 years with glioma.

The V call is TRBV7-8, the J call TRBJ1-1; D may be TRBD1 (6 bases). Per the germline V gene, CDR1 is SGHVS and CDR2 is FQNEAQ. The CDR3 runs 16 residues. V dropped 0 bases and J dropped 6 bases, with 17 bases sitting between them. CDR3 in amino acids: CASSLAVLRQVSEAFF. The DNA of the CDR3 is TGTGCCAGCAGCTTAGCGGTGTTAAGACAGGTATCTGAAGCTTTCTTT.

V and J are TRBV29-1 and TRBJ2-7; D is perhaps TRBD1 (5 bases). The ends were cut back, 4 bases at V and 2 bases at J, with 9 bases in the middle. There are 12 residues in the CDR3. The germline V gene has CDR1 SQVTM and CDR2 ANQGSEA. The CDR3 spells CSVVQATYEQYF. Written as DNA, the CDR3 is TGCAGCGTTGTACAGGCAACCTACGAGCAGTACTTC.

The gene calls are TRBV5-1 and TRBJ2-1; 8 positions match TRBD2. After removal of 4 bases from V and 0 bases from J, the junction contained 0 bases not matched to a gene. Germline CDR1 SGHRS, CDR2 YFSETQ. This CDR3 spans 14 amino acids. CDR3 bases: TGCGCCAGCAGCGCGGGGGGCTCCTACAATGAGCAGTTCTTC. Translating gives CASSAGGSYNEQFF. The entire variable domain, with the rest obtained from reference TRBV5-1 and TRBJ2-1, is as follows: KAGVTQTPRYLIKTRGQQVTLSCSPISGHRSVSWYQQTPGQGLQFLFEYFSETQRNKGNFPGRFSGRQFSNSRSEMNVSTLELGDSALYLCASSAGGSYNEQFFGPGTRLTVL.

This chain links TRBV27 with TRBJ2-7; D is ambiguous. V lost 2 bases to trimming and J lost 1 base, with 6 bases between them. Germline V CDR1 and CDR2: MNHEY, SMNVEV (reference sequence). The CDR3 is 13 residues long. CDR3 bases: TGTGCCAGCAGTTTACGAGCGTCCTACGAGCAGTACTTC. This gives the protein CASSLRASYEQYF.

This clone was recorded only once. The chain couples TRBV4-1 to TRBJ2-7; D may be TRBD1 or TRBD2 (5 bases each). Germline CDR1 and CDR2: MGHRA and YSYEKL. Trimming took off 1 base at V and 0 bases at J, with 10 bases between the two ends. This CDR3 spans 15 amino acids. CDR3 sequence reads: CASSQVGTASYEQYF. The CDR3 DNA reads as TGCGCCAGCAGCCAAGTGGGGACGGCCTCCTACGAGCAGTACTTC.

The chain links TRBV15 to TRBJ2-1; 9 positions agree with TRBD2. The junction had 3 bases not matched to a gene; V was cut back by 1 base and J by 2 bases. The CDR3 length is 16 residues. Germline V gene sequence: CDR1 LNHNV, CDR2 YYDKDF (reference sequence). The CDR3 region is CATSRAPSGTYNEQFF. The CDR3 DNA sequence: TGTGCCACCAGCAGAGCCCCTAGCGGGACCTACAATGAGCAGTTCTTC. Full variable domain (missing parts from reference TRBV15 and TRBJ2-1): DAMVIQNPRYQVTQFGKPVTLSCSQTLNHNVMYWYQQKSSQAPKLLFHYYDKDFNNEADTPDNFQSRRPNTSFCFLDIRSPGLGDTAMYLCATSRAPSGTYNEQFFGPGTRLTVL.

Comments on this clone: Other nucleotide sequences from this sample produce the same CDR3. The chain employs TRBV19 and TRBJ1-5; D remains unclear. The V gene lost 2 bases and the J gene lost 2 bases, with 4 bases spanning the gap. The CDR3 has 13 residues. Germline CDR1 and CDR2: LNHDA and SQIVND (reference sequence). CDR3 region: CASSIRGNQPQHF. Here the CDR3 DNA reads TGTGCCAGTAGTATAAGGGGCAATCAGCCCCAGCATTTT.

The rearrangement uses TRBV11-2 and TRBJ2-3, with D hard to call. The CDR3 sequence is 15 residues long. Germline CDR1 SGHAT, CDR2 FQNNGV. V lost 3 bases to trimming and J lost 0 bases, with 10 bases between them. CDR3 residues: CASSLSPGSTDTQYF. DNA for the CDR3: TGTGCCAGCAGCTTGTCCCCCGGGAGCACAGATACGCAGTATTTT.

V gene TRBV5-1 combines with J gene TRBJ2-7; TRBD1 matches at 8 bases. This CDR3 region has 13 residues. The J segment lost 2 bases and the V segment lost 7 bases, leaving 5 bases of the junction unmatched. Looked up from germline, CDR1 is SGHRS and CDR2 is YFSETQ. The CDR3 protein is CASCRDRPYEQYF. CDR3 nucleotides: TGCGCCAGCTGCCGGGACAGGCCCTACGAGCAGTACTTC.

V usage is TRBV4-1 and J usage is TRBJ2-1; 7 positions agree with TRBD2. This CDR3 is 16 amino acids long. J lost 2 bases, V lost 0 bases, and 4 bases had no gene match. Germline V CDR1 and CDR2: MGHRA, YSYEKL. The CDR3 sequence: CASSQEGRETYNEQFF. DNA of the CDR3: TGCGCCAGCAGCCAAGAAGGGCGGGAGACCTACAATGAGCAGTTCTTC.

The rearrangement links TRBV7-9 to TRBJ2-7; the D gene is possibly TRBD2 (5 bases). The CDR3 loop spans 14 amino acids. Looked up from germline, CDR1 is SEHNR and CDR2 is FQNEAQ (reference sequence). The V end was cut by 5 bases, the J end by 4 bases, with 15 bases between. CDR3 nucleotides: TGTGCCAGCAGCCCGGAGGCCCCTGGGTACGAGCAGTACTTC. It codes for CASSPEAPGYEQYF.

The chain carries TRBV9 and TRBJ1-1; the D is unclear. Germline V lookup: CDR1 SGDLS, CDR2 YYNGEE. This CDR3 is built from 14 residues. With 2 bases removed from V and 1 base from J, the gap between germline ends came to 9 bases. For the CDR3, the DNA is TGTGCCAGCAGCGTTCTCTGGGGGAACACTGAAGCTTTCTTT. It translates to CASSVLWGNTEAFF.

The V and J genes are TRBV29-1 and TRBJ2-7; 7 nucleotides line up with TRBD2. The ends lost 7 bases at V and 5 bases at J; junction bases unmatched: 11. CDR1 and CDR2 (germline): SQVTM, ANQGSEA. The CDR3 is made up of 13 amino acids. CDR3 sequence (DNA): TGCAGCGGAAACGCGGGAGCAGCGAACGAGCAGTACTTC. This sequence encodes CSGNAGAANEQYF.

V gene TRBV18 combines with J gene TRBJ2-3; TRBD2 might be the D (5 bases). V lost 1 base, J lost 3 bases, and 11 bases lay in between. The V gene's germline CDR1 is KGHSH and CDR2 LQKENI. The CDR3 has 15 amino acids. The CDR3 reads CASSPRLGSTDTQYF. The CDR3 nucleotides read TGTGCCAGCTCACCACGTTTGGGGAGTACAGATACGCAGTATTTT.

The V gene is TRBV29-1, the J gene TRBJ2-3; D possibly corresponds to TRBD2 (6 bases). Trimming stripped 6 bases from V and 0 bases from J, with 13 bases between. The germline V gene encodes CDR1 SQVTM and CDR2 ANQGSEA. The CDR3 is 14 residues long. The CDR3 loop is CSVRASVSTDTQYF. The CDR3 coding sequence is TGCAGCGTCCGCGCTAGCGTCAGCACAGATACGCAGTATTTT.

This sequence joins TRBV9 and TRBJ2-3; 7 positions agree with TRBD1. The trim removed 4 bases at V and 2 bases at J, leaving 7 bases unmatched. Looked up from germline, CDR1 is SGDLS and CDR2 is YYNGEE. The CDR3 is made up of 15 amino acids. Here the CDR3 DNA reads TGTGCCAGCAGCCTCTCACAGGGGATCACAGATACGCAGTATTTT. This encodes CASSLSQGITDTQYF.

V gene TRBV13 combines with J gene TRBJ2-5; D possibly corresponds to TRBD2 (5 bases). CDR3 length: 18 amino acids. Germline CDR1 PRHDT, CDR2 FYEKMQ (reference sequence). V lost 1 base and J 2 bases, leaving 20 bases between the germline ends. The CDR3 reads CASSLALAFPSRQETQYF. Written as DNA, the CDR3 is TGTGCCAGCAGCTTAGCTCTAGCTTTCCCGAGTCGACAAGAGACCCAGTACTTC. Filled out from reference TRBV13 and TRBJ2-5, the complete variable domain reads AAGVIQSPRHLIKEKRETATLKCYPIPRHDTVYWYQQGPGQDPQFLISFYEKMQSDKGSIPDRFSAQQFSDYHSELNMSSLELGDSALYFCASSLALAFPSRQETQYFGPGTRLLVL.

The V call is TRBV6-5, the J call TRBJ2-5, with a weak D call TRBD1 (5 bases). CDR3 length: 16 amino acids. Trimming removed 0 bases at V and 5 bases at J, with 16 bases between. Germline V gives CDR1 MNHEY, CDR2 SVGAGI. This chain's CDR3 is CASSYSNTQGTETQYF. CDR3 sequence (DNA): TGTGCCAGCAGTTACTCGAATACGCAGGGAACTGAGACCCAGTACTTC.

The V and J genes are TRBV23-1 and TRBJ2-1; 11 bases agree with TRBD2. TRBV23-1 has ORF status, its function being uncertain. V trimming: 3 bases; J trimming: 9 bases; junction bases outside the gene matches: 10. The CDR3 length is 16 residues. The CDR3 reads CASSQPTSGRFTEQFF. The CDR3 bases are TGCGCCAGCAGTCAGCCTACTAGCGGGAGATTTACTGAGCAGTTCTTC.

This rearrangement joins TRBV6-5 to TRBJ2-7; perhaps TRBD2 as D (6 bases). Germline lookup yields CDR1 MNHEY and CDR2 SVGAGI. CDR3 length: 12 amino acids. V lost 6 bases to trimming and J lost 3 bases, with 9 bases between them. In nucleotides, the CDR3 is TGTGCCAGCAGCGGGACTTTCTACGAGCAGTACTTC. Protein product: CASSGTFYEQYF.

The chain has TRBV4-2 and TRBJ2-1, with D perhaps TRBD2 (5 bases). Trimming cost V 0 bases and J 6 bases, with 15 bases left between them. The CDR3 runs 16 residues. Germline-derived CDR1 and CDR2 are LGHNA and YNFKEQ. The DNA of the CDR3 is TGTGCCAGCAGCCAAGAGGACCCCCCGGGGTCCAATGAGCAGTTCTTC. Residues: CASSQEDPPGSNEQFF.

The chain couples TRBV6-5 to TRBJ2-1; 14 bases agree with TRBD2. The CDR3 covers 14 residues. Per the germline V gene, CDR1 is MNHEY and CDR2 is SVGAGI. V gave up 6 bases and J gave up 10 bases; unmatched junction bases: 5. The CDR3, as DNA: TGTGCCAGCAGGGGACTAGCGGGAGTTCGAGAGCAGTTCTTC. Translating gives CASRGLAGVREQFF.

The J gene is TRBJ2-7, the V gene TRBV2, with a tentative D call TRBD2 (5 bases). The V end was cut by 3 bases, the J end by 3 bases, with 6 bases between. There are 12 residues in the CDR3. The germline V gene has CDR1 SNHLY and CDR2 FYNNEI. The CDR3 sequence is CASSDEGYEQYF. The CDR3 DNA follows: TGTGCCAGCAGTGATGAGGGCTACGAGCAGTACTTC.

This chain links TRBV5-1 with TRBJ2-7; 7 nucleotides align to TRBD2. Germline values: CDR1 SGHRS, CDR2 YFSETQ. V was clipped by 4 bases and J by 0 bases; unmatched bases: 4. CDR3 length: 14 residues. The CDR3 nucleotides read TGCGCCAGCAGCCTCCTAGCGGACTCCTACGAGCAGTACTTC. Its translation: CASSLLADSYEQYF.